This entry concerns a single T cell receptor (beta chain). The antigen is unknown. J lost 5 bases, V lost 6 bases, and 5 bases had no gene match. Germline V gene data show CDR1 as SQVTM and CDR2 as ANQGSEA. The length of the CDR3 is 13 residues. This sample was taken from a study of T cell repertoires in cytomegalovirus infection. Study overall: TCR beta signatures that were public indicated CMV infection and matching HLA type. Broader study findings: Totalled public TCR beta family frequency picked out people who carried CMV plus the relevant HLA. What dominated the ex vivo response were HLA-C-restricted CMV-specific TCR beta clonotypes.

TCRdb re-called the reads with MiXCR, one entry per CDR3 protein. The sample yields 200,000 to 250,000 distinct CDR3 sequences, approximately 7% seen once. This TCR derives from a human donor in good health (CMV status not recorded). Some clones in this sample may be carry-over from other donors' samples. What was sequenced was PBMCs. The V call is TRBV29-1, the J call TRBJ2-3, with TRBD2 matching 10 bases. CDR3 sequence: CSVASGGRDTQYF. The CDR3 DNA sequence: TGCAGCGTGGCTAGCGGGGGAAGAGATACGCAGTATTTT.